This T cell receptor beta chain appears in the sequencing data of a study of T cells in Graves' hyperthyroidism and ophthalmopathy. Those patients with uncontrolled infection, other autoimmune disease, pregnancy or lactation were excluded. Of note for this clonotype: As yet, its antigen is unknown. A much larger clone lies a single base off, so this may be a read error.

Study findings and constraints: Before onset, ophthalmopathy was predicted by the model a median roughly six months earlier.

The source material, RNA transcripts, was used to amplify TCR beta CDR3 regions. Initially, a first-round RT-PCR of the TCR CDR3 employed the HTBI primer set. TCRdb itself ran the multiplex PCR reads through MiXCR, one entry per CDR3 protein. The sample contains approximately 370,000 distinct CDR3 sequences, approximately 18% of which appear only once. The sequence was collected from a woman aged 25-40 years with Graves' hyperthyroidism that later progressed to Graves' ophthalmopathy. The sample comprised blood.

CDR3 coding DNA: TGTGCCAGCAGCTCGGGGACTAGCGGGGGCACAGATACGCAGTATTTT. This sequence encodes CASSSGTSGGTDTQYF. The chain joins TRBV7-9 to TRBJ2-3, with 13 bases lining up with TRBD2. Unmatched junction bases numbered 2, after V lost 4 bases and J lost 1 base. CDR1 SEHNR and CDR2 FQNEAQ come from the germline V gene (reference sequence). This CDR3 is 16 amino acids long.